Each of the 25 T cell receptor beta chains below was sequenced from the same sample in a study of shared clonotypes between healthy human individuals. Libraries were prepared by immunoSEQ multiplex PCR; TCRdb keeps only in-frame clonotypes and omits some of them. The sample has around 700,000 clones, 55% to 85% seen once. Material for sequencing was memory CD4+ T cells sorted from blood. Subset meaning: CD45RA-negative fraction. These receptors were obtained from a woman in her twenties or thirties in good health.

The chain recombines TRBV19 with TRBJ1-2; D ambiguous. CDR1 LNHDA and CDR2 SQIVND come from the germline V gene (reference sequence). The CDR3 is made up of 13 amino acids. With 7 bases removed from V and 1 base from J, the gap between germline ends came to 10 bases. CDR3 residues: CASTYGVNYGYTF. In nucleotides, the CDR3 is TGTGCCAGTACGTACGGGGTTAACTATGGCTACACCTTC.

Here the CDR3 reads CASSVGTGNTEQYF. The CDR3 DNA reads as TGTGCCAGCAGCGTAGGGACAGGGAATACCGAGCAGTACTTC. The rearrangement joins TRBV9 to TRBJ2-7; the match to TRBD1 covers 8 bases. Germline V gene sequence: CDR1 SGDLS, CDR2 YYNGEE. Trimming cost V 0 bases and J 6 bases; bases outside gene matches: 5. The CDR3 extends over 14 amino acids. Drawing the rest from reference TRBV9 and TRBJ2-7, the complete variable domain is DSGVTQTPKHLITATGQRVTLRCSPRSGDLSVYWYQQSLDQGLQFLIQYYNGEERAKGNILERFSAQQFPDLHSELNLSSLELGDSALYFCASSVGTGNTEQYFGPGTRLTVT.

This clone has more than one count but fewer than ten. V is TRBV4-1 and J is TRBJ2-7, with D perhaps TRBD1 or TRBD2 (6 bases each). Germline CDR1 and CDR2: MGHRA and YSYEKL. The V and J ends lost 4 bases and 3 bases respectively, with 19 bases between them. The CDR3 covers 16 residues. CDR3 sequence (DNA): TGCGCCAGCAGCCCGAAACACGAGGGGGGCGGCTACGAGCAGTACTTC. It codes for CASSPKHEGGGYEQYF.

The chain employs TRBV11-2 and TRBJ2-2; D is possibly TRBD2 (5 bases). The V end lost 6 bases, the J end lost 8 bases, and 22 bases lay between the germline ends. CDR1 and CDR2 from the germline V gene are SGHAT and FQNNGV. This CDR3 has 16 amino acids. The CDR3, as DNA: TGTGCCAGCAGGTTCCAACCCGGAGGCTCGTTGGGGGAGCTGTTTTTT. This translates into CASRFQPGGSLGELFF.

This chain connects TRBV10-1 to TRBJ2-7; the D is unclear. V was cut by 2 bases and J by 3 bases, with 5 bases left in between. The CDR3 contains 12 residues. Per germline, CDR1 WNHNN and CDR2 SYGVQD (reference sequence). The CDR3 DNA reads TGCGCCAGCAGTGAGGGGTTCTACGAGCAGTACTTC. Translated, it gives CASSEGFYEQYF.

The chain uses TRBV10-3 and TRBJ2-5; D is tentatively TRBD1 or TRBD2 (6 bases each). V lost 2 bases to trimming and J lost 4 bases, with 20 bases between them. The CDR3 is 17 amino acids. Germline CDR1 reads ENHRY; CDR2 reads SYGVKD. The CDR3 DNA reads as TGTGCCATCAGTGAGCGAGGTATAGGGGGGCAGGGAGAGACCCAGTACTTC. This sequence encodes CAISERGIGGQGETQYF.

V is TRBV6-6 and J is TRBJ1-4; the match to TRBD1 covers 9 bases. Trimming removed 0 bases from V and 7 bases from J; junction bases left unmatched: 6. The CDR3 loop spans 16 amino acids. Germline CDR1 and CDR2: MNHNY and SVGAGI (reference sequence). The CDR3 region is CASSYSRTGDGEKLFF. Written as DNA, the CDR3 is TGTGCCAGCAGTTACTCCCGGACAGGGGATGGTGAAAAACTGTTTTTT.

The chain joins TRBV7-8 to TRBJ1-5; TRBD1 is a possible D gene (5 bases). CDR3 length: 13 amino acids. Germline V lookup: CDR1 SGHVS, CDR2 FQNEAQ. V lost 5 bases to trimming and J lost 9 bases, with 14 bases between them. CDR3 DNA: TGTGCCAGCAGCCCAATAAGACAGTCGCCCCAGCATTTT. It is translated as CASSPIRQSPQHF. The full variable domain, in which reference TRBV7-8 and TRBJ1-5 provide the parts outside the CDR3, is GAGVSQSPRYKVAKRGQDVALRCDPISGHVSLFWYQQALGQGPEFLTYFQNEAQLDKSGLPSDRFFAERPEGSVSTLKIQRTQQEDSAVYLCASSPIRQSPQHFGDGTRLSIL.

This clone was seen a handful of times. The chain links TRBV11-3 to TRBJ2-7; D ambiguous. This CDR3 has 13 amino acids. Germline CDR1 is SGHNT and CDR2 is YENEEA. Trimming cost V 2 bases and J 4 bases, with 9 bases left between them. Written as DNA, the CDR3 is TGTGCCAGCAGCTTACGCGGCGGTTACGAGCAGTACTTC. Amino acid sequence: CASSLRGGYEQYF.

The chain couples TRBV5-1 to TRBJ1-1; 7 bases are shared with TRBD1. The germline gives CDR1 SGHRS, CDR2 YFSETQ. There are 13 residues in the CDR3. Losses at the gene ends were 3 bases for V and 5 bases for J; bases not matched to a gene: 4. The CDR3 bases are TGCGCCAGCAGCTCGACAGGGTTAACTGAAGCTTTCTTT. It codes for CASSSTGLTEAFF.

A note on this clone: The same CDR3 can be traced to other DNA sequences in this sample. This chain connects TRBV19 to TRBJ2-6; D gene ambiguous. This CDR3 has 13 amino acids. The germline V gene encodes CDR1 LNHDA and CDR2 SQIVND (reference sequence). Trimming removed 6 bases at V and 2 bases at J, with 5 bases between. This chain's CDR3 is CASSPTGANVLTF. The CDR3 DNA follows: TGTGCCAGTAGCCCGACTGGGGCCAACGTCCTGACTTTC.

The chain links TRBV2 to TRBJ2-2, with TRBD1 matching over 7 bases. CDR3 size: 15 residues. Germline CDR1 is SNHLY and CDR2 is FYNNEI. V was pared by 4 bases and J by 0 bases, with 2 bases of the junction left unmatched. Written as DNA, the CDR3 is TGTGCCAGCAGTGGACAGGGTCCGAACACCGGGGAGCTGTTTTTT. It encodes CASSGQGPNTGELFF.

As concerns this clone: Other nucleotide sequences in the sample specify the same CDR3. The V gene is TRBV5-1, the J gene TRBJ2-3; TRBD1 is a possible D gene (6 bases). CDR3 length: 14 residues. Germline CDR1 is SGHRS and CDR2 is YFSETQ. Trimming removed 0 bases at V and 3 bases at J, with 8 bases between. The CDR3 DNA sequence: TGCGCCAGCAGCTTGGGCACAGGGACAGATACGCAGTATTTT. Its translation is CASSLGTGTDTQYF.

This chain joins TRBV25-1 and TRBJ2-7; 8 bases align to TRBD1. This CDR3 spans 11 amino acids. After removal of 7 bases from V and 5 bases from J, the junction contained 1 base not matched to a gene. The germline CDR1 and CDR2 sequences are MGHDK and SYGVNS. The CDR3 region is CASTDRDEQYF. In DNA, the CDR3 is TGTGCCAGCACGGACAGGGACGAGCAGTACTTC.

In this sample, this clone turned up once. A much bigger clone sits one base away, suggesting this may be a read error. This CDR3 is also generated by other DNA sequences in the sample. The J gene is TRBJ1-5, the V gene TRBV6-1; D is uncertain. V lost 2 bases and J lost 2, with 4 bases in between. Germline CDR1 and CDR2: MNHNS and SASEGT. CDR3 length: 13 residues. For the CDR3, the DNA is TGTGCCAGCAGTGAATCCCGCAATCAGCCCCAGCATTTT. Amino acids: CASSESRNQPQHF.

V and J are TRBV6-5 and TRBJ1-2; D is perhaps TRBD1 (5 bases). Germline CDR1 and CDR2: MNHEY and SVGAGI. The V end lost 0 bases, the J end lost 5 bases, and 10 bases lay between the germline ends. CDR3 size: 14 residues. As DNA, the CDR3 is TGTGCCAGCAGTTACTCGTTCTCAGGGTATGGCTACACCTTC. Its translation is CASSYSFSGYGYTF.

J is TRBJ2-2 and V is TRBV5-4, with D unresolved. Germline-derived CDR1 and CDR2 are SGHNT and YYREEE (reference sequence). V was clipped by 0 bases and J by 7 bases, with 16 bases between them. The CDR3 contains 16 residues. CDR3 in amino acids: CASSLGLETAGGELFF. For the CDR3, the DNA is TGTGCCAGCAGCTTGGGACTTGAGACCGCTGGCGGGGAGCTGTTTTTT.

V gene TRBV7-7 combines with J gene TRBJ1-1; 7 nucleotides line up with TRBD1. J was trimmed by 5 bases and V by 5 bases; bases with no gene match: 5. Germline CDR1 is SSHAT and CDR2 is FNYEAQ (reference sequence). This CDR3 comprises 13 residues. The CDR3 region is CASSPRQGTEAFF. The DNA for the CDR3 is TGTGCCAGCAGCCCCCGACAGGGAACTGAAGCTTTCTTT.

V gene TRBV28 combines with J gene TRBJ1-5; tentative D call: TRBD1 (5 bases). The CDR3 loop spans 14 amino acids. Germline V gene data show CDR1 as MDHEN and CDR2 as SYDVKM. Trimming took off 7 bases at V and 6 bases at J, with 16 bases between the two ends. CDR3 nucleotide sequence: TGTGCCAGCACCCATATCCCCGGGACTCAGCCCCAGCATTTT. This encodes CASTHIPGTQPQHF.

The rearrangement uses TRBV27 and TRBJ2-3; D is ambiguous. V dropped 3 bases and J dropped 4 bases, with 11 bases sitting between them. In germline, CDR1 is MNHEY, CDR2 SMNVEV (reference sequence). CDR3 length equals 14 residues. The CDR3 DNA reads TGTGCCAGCAGTTTGAGGACGGTTTCAGATACGCAGTATTTT. Protein: CASSLRTVSDTQYF.

This clone was observed once. A far larger clone is off by one base, so a read error is likely. Other DNA sequences of this sample code for an identical CDR3. The rearrangement links TRBV7-2 to TRBJ2-1; a possible D gene is TRBD2 (5 bases). This CDR3 spans 14 amino acids. V was clipped by 4 bases and J by 2 bases, with 9 bases between them. CDR1 and CDR2 (germline): SGHTA, FQGNSA. In DNA, the CDR3 is TGTGCCAGCAGCTCCGGACTGGCCTACAATGAGCAGTTCTTC. This gives the protein CASSSGLAYNEQFF.

In this sample, this clone turned up a few times. The sample holds other DNA sequences that translate to the same CDR3. The gene calls are TRBV5-1 and TRBJ2-1, with TRBD2 identical over 9 bases. Looked up from germline, CDR1 is SGHRS and CDR2 is YFSETQ. There are 14 residues in the CDR3. J gave up 3 bases and V 5 bases, and 3 bases lay outside the gene matches. The CDR3, as DNA: TGCGCCAGCAGAGTAGCGGGAGACTACAATGAGCAGTTCTTC. As protein: CASRVAGDYNEQFF.

This chain uses TRBV4-1 with TRBJ2-1; 8 bases align to TRBD2. Trimming removed 4 bases from V and 2 bases from J; junction bases left unmatched: 4. The CDR3 is made up of 15 amino acids. From germline, CDR1 is MGHRA and CDR2 YSYEKL. The CDR3 region is CASSPGRAAYNEQFF. DNA for the CDR3: TGCGCCAGCAGCCCCGGGAGGGCGGCCTACAATGAGCAGTTCTTC.

The chain links TRBV2 to TRBJ2-7; 9 positions agree with TRBD1. The CDR3 covers 20 residues. CDR1 is SNHLY and CDR2 is FYNNEI in the germline V gene. Trimming at V came to 2 bases and at J to 2 bases, leaving 19 bases not matched to a gene. The chain's CDR3 is CASSEFRPQGARSNTYEQYF. In DNA, the CDR3 is TGTGCCAGCAGTGAATTCCGCCCACAGGGGGCGCGATCTAACACCTACGAGCAGTACTTC.

This clone occurred a few times. At the DNA level, this CDR3 is encoded by other sequences in the same sample as well. CDR3 amino acids: CASSGEGQSNQPQHF. The CDR3 coding sequence is TGTGCCAGCAGTGGAGAGGGACAGAGCAATCAGCCCCAGCATTTT. The J gene is TRBJ1-5, the V gene TRBV2; 7 nucleotides line up with TRBD1. This CDR3 contains 15 residues. V lost 4 bases and J lost 1; bases outside the gene matches: 4. Per germline, CDR1 SNHLY and CDR2 FYNNEI. Based on the CDR3 plus reference TRBV2 and TRBJ1-5, the full variable domain is EPEVTQTPSHQVTQMGQEVILRCVPISNHLYFYWYRQILGQKVEFLVSFYNNEISEKSEIFDDQFSVERPDGSNFTLKIRSTKLEDSAMYFCASSGEGQSNQPQHFGDGTRLSIL.